A selection of T cell receptor beta chains follows, all from one sample in a study of T-cell memory formation after mild COVID-19. TCRdb re-called the 5' RACE reads with MiXCR, one entry per CDR3 protein. This sample has 80,000 to 95,000 distinct CDR3 sequences, with roughly 25% found just once. The sample consisted of PBMCs or a T cell subset sorted from them (not recorded which). The receptors here all came from a young man who had mild COVID-19 (a few samples of this study predate the infection). Cell type and time point are not known. CDR3s include the opening cysteine and the closing phenylalanine or tryptophan. Each record gives: clone size, D gene, V gene, J gene, CDR3 DNA, CDR3 protein. D genes are given only for firm matches. Some rows mark clone size as missing; the rest say once, few, many or name a class of expanded clone.

-,-,TRBV5-1,TRBJ1-1,TGCGCCAGCAGCTTAGCCGCTGGCACTGAAGCTTTCTTT,CASSLAAGTEAFF
-,-,TRBV24-1,TRBJ1-2,TGTGCCACCAGTGAAGGGACACAATCATACTATGGCTACACCTTC,CATSEGTQSYYGYTF
few,TRBD2,TRBV7-2,TRBJ2-7,TGTGCCAGCAGCTTAGAGTTAGGGGGGACTAGCTCCTACGAGCAGTACTTC,CASSLELGGTSSYEQYF
-,-,TRBV6-2/TRBV6-3,TRBJ2-1,TGTGCCAGCAGTTACCCCCTCGTAAGGGGGAATGAGCAGTTCTTC,CASSYPLVRGNEQFF
few,-,TRBV5-1,TRBJ1-1,TGCGCCAGCGGCGAACAAGACAGGCCAAACACTGAAGCTTTCTTT,CASGEQDRPNTEAFF
many,-,TRBV7-3,TRBJ1-1,TGTGCCAGCAGCCCGGGACCCCTGTCCACTGAAGCTTTCTTT,CASSPGPLSTEAFF
-,TRBD1,TRBV5-1,TRBJ2-2,TGCGCCAGCAGCTTCTCGACAGGGGGCACCGGGGAGCTGTTTTTT,CASSFSTGGTGELFF
-,TRBD1,TRBV4-3,TRBJ1-6,TGCGCCAGCAGCCAAGATGGGACAGGTTCGTCACCCCTCCACTTT,CASSQDGTGSSPLHF
-,-,TRBV29-1,TRBJ2-7,TGCAGCGTCACAGGGTCGGGGGAGCAGTACTTC,CSVTGSGEQYF
once,-,TRBV7-6,TRBJ2-3,TGTGCCAGCAGTCCCTCAGGGACAGATACGCAGTATTTT,CASSPSGTDTQYF
once,-,TRBV5-1,TRBJ2-5,TGCGCCAGCAGGAACGAGGGTTGGGAGACCCAGTACTTC,CASRNEGWETQYF
-,-,TRBV6-5,TRBJ2-5,TGTGCCAGCAGTTACTCGATGGCTAGCCGAGAGACCCAGTACTTC,CASSYSMASRETQYF
few,-,TRBV20-1,TRBJ2-2,TGCAGTGCTAGGCCCCCGGGGACGGACGCGAACACCGGGGAGCTGTTTTTT,CSARPPGTDANTGELFF
-,TRBD1,TRBV29-1,TRBJ2-1,TGCAGCGTTAGGTTCGGGACAGGGCTCAATGAGCAGTTCTTC,CSVRFGTGLNEQFF
-,TRBD2,TRBV7-8,TRBJ2-1,TGTGCCAGCAGCTCCGTAGCGGGGGGCCCAAGCTCCTACAATGAGCAGTTCTTC,CASSSVAGGPSSYNEQFF
-,-,TRBV7-9,TRBJ2-1,TGTGCCAGCAGCTTAAAGGGGTTCAATGAGCAGTTCTTC,CASSLKGFNEQFF
-,-,TRBV28,TRBJ2-1,TGTGCCAGCAGTTTATCGCCGGGCTACAATGAGCAGTTCTTC,CASSLSPGYNEQFF
few,-,TRBV15,TRBJ2-6,TGTGCCACCAGCAGATCGACAGTCCCCGCCGGGGCCAACGTCCTGACTTTC,CATSRSTVPAGANVLTF
many,-,TRBV5-5,TRBJ2-7,TGTGCCAGCAGCCCCGGACAGTCATACGAGCAGTACTTC,CASSPGQSYEQYF
few,-,TRBV7-9,TRBJ2-6,TGTGCCAGCAGATCGCCAGGGGCTGGGGCCAACGTCCTGACTTTC,CASRSPGAGANVLTF
-,-,TRBV4-1,TRBJ2-2,TGCGCCAGCAGCTTCCCCGGGGGGCTGGCCGGGGAGCTGTTTTTT,CASSFPGGLAGELFF
few,-,TRBV11-2,TRBJ2-1,TGTGCCAGCAACCAGGGCGTGGGGCAGTTCTTC,CASNQGVGQFF
-,-,TRBV6-5,TRBJ1-2,TGTGCCAGCAGTTACTCGTTCGGGGGGCGAGGCTACACCTTC,CASSYSFGGRGYTF
-,TRBD1,TRBV6-2/TRBV6-3,TRBJ1-3,TGTGCCAGCACCGTCGACAGGGATATGAACACCATATATTTT,CASTVDRDMNTIYF
-,-,TRBV7-9,TRBJ2-4,TGTGCCAGCAGCTTAGCCGAAAACATTCAGTACTTC,CASSLAENIQYF
-,TRBD1,TRBV5-1,TRBJ1-2,TGCGCCAGCAGCTGGACAGGGAATCGAGATGGCTACACCTTC,CASSWTGNRDGYTF
many,-,TRBV7-3,TRBJ2-1,TGTGCCAGCAGCCAGGGCGGCTCCTACAATGAGCAGTTCTTC,CASSQGGSYNEQFF
-,-,TRBV28,TRBJ2-2,TGTGCCAGCAGTTTTATGGGGTTAGGCGGGGAGCTGTTTTTT,CASSFMGLGGELFF
-,TRBD1,TRBV4-2,TRBJ1-2,TGTGCCAGCAGTTCCGGGACAGAACTTTATGGCTACACCTTC,CASSSGTELYGYTF
-,TRBD2,TRBV4-3,TRBJ2-1,TGCGCCAGCAGCCCGCGGCTGGGGACTAGCGGGTACAATGAGCAGTTCTTC,CASSPRLGTSGYNEQFF
-,TRBD2,TRBV7-7,TRBJ2-1,TGTGCCAGCAGCAACAGCGGGGGGAATTACAATGAGCAGTTCTTC,CASSNSGGNYNEQFF
-,-,TRBV6-4,TRBJ2-1,TGTGCCAGCAGTGACACAGCATACAATGAGCAGTTCTTC,CASSDTAYNEQFF
-,-,TRBV20-1,TRBJ1-2,TGCAGTGCTAGAGGAGTAGACCTGGGCGGGGGCTACACCTTC,CSARGVDLGGGYTF
-,-,TRBV10-2,TRBJ2-7,TGCGCCAGCAGTGAGCCGACTAACGAGCAGTACTTC,CASSEPTNEQYF
-,-,TRBV5-1,TRBJ1-2,TGCGCCAGCAGCTTCCTGGGGCCGAAAGGGGGCTACACCTTC,CASSFLGPKGGYTF
-,-,TRBV15,TRBJ2-1,TGTGCCACCAGCCCTGGGAGGGGGGAGTGGAATGAGCAGTTCTTC,CATSPGRGEWNEQFF
many,-,TRBV2,TRBJ2-4,TGTGCCAGCAGTGAGTTCCCCCCGAGCGCCAAAAACATTCAGTACTTC,CASSEFPPSAKNIQYF
few,-,TRBV4-1,TRBJ1-1,TGCGCCAGCAGGGGGGGGCAGATGAACACTGAAGCTTTCTTT,CASRGGQMNTEAFF
-,-,TRBV7-7,TRBJ2-2,TGTGCTAGCAGCTTAAACCTCGGGGAGGGGGAGCTGTTTTTT,CASSLNLGEGELFF
-,-,TRBV15,TRBJ2-7,TGTGCCACCAGCAGAGCCCGACGGCTAACCTACGAGCAGTACTTC,CATSRARRLTYEQYF
-,-,TRBV29-1,TRBJ2-5,TGCAGCGTTGACGGGGTCATAAGTAAAGCCGCGGAGACCCAGTACTTC,CSVDGVISKAAETQYF